This passage covers 18 T cell receptor beta chains from one sample sequenced in a study of T cells in Graves' hyperthyroidism and ophthalmopathy. Amplified TCR beta CDR3 regions came from RNA transcripts. Initially, a first-round RT-PCR of the TCR CDR3 employed the HTBI primer set. TCRdb re-derived calls from the multiplex PCR reads in MiXCR, one entry per CDR3 protein. The data show about 210,000 distinct CDR3 sequences, about a sixth seen once. Material for sequencing was blood. Receptor source: a man aged 40-49 years with Graves' hyperthyroidism.

This clonotype has ten or more counts. This chain links TRBV6-2 or TRBV6-3 with TRBJ1-1; D gene ambiguous. The CDR3 is made up of 12 amino acids. The V end lost 10 bases, the J end lost 1 base, and 10 bases lay between the germline ends. Germline assignment: CDR1 MNHEY and CDR2 SVGEGT. In DNA form, the CDR3 reads TGTGCCACCAAATTTAGGAACACTGAAGCTTTCTTT. Encoded protein: CATKFRNTEAFF.

This clonotype was detected a few times. The V gene is TRBV9, the J gene TRBJ2-5; 12 bases are shared with TRBD2. This CDR3 region has 17 residues. J was trimmed by 1 base and V by 4 bases; bases with no gene match: 8. Germline loops: CDR1 SGDLS, CDR2 YYNGEE. CDR3 sequence reads: CASSSNRLAGVQETQYF. The CDR3 region has the DNA TGTGCCAGCAGCTCCAACCGACTAGCGGGGGTCCAAGAGACCCAGTACTTC.

The genes are TRBV19 and TRBJ1-1; D not resolved. Germline V gene lookup returns CDR1 LNHDA and CDR2 SQIVND (reference sequence). The CDR3 runs to 13 residues. V was pared by 3 bases and J by 1 base, with 6 bases between. CDR3 DNA sequence: TGTGCCAGTAGTATTAACTCGAACACTGAAGCTTTCTTT. Translation: CASSINSNTEAFF.

The chain employs TRBV24-1 and TRBJ1-1; weak D call: TRBD1 (6 bases). The germline V gene encodes CDR1 KGHDR and CDR2 SFDVKD. CDR3 size: 19 residues. V lost 2 bases and J 0 bases, leaving 21 bases between the germline ends. CDR3 region: CATSDSYTGTSYLNTEAFF. CDR3 in DNA: TGTGCCACCAGTGATTCTTACACCGGGACATCATACCTGAACACTGAAGCTTTCTTT.

CDR3 in DNA: TGTGCCTGGAGGCGAGACAGGCAATCTGGAAACACCATATATTTT. The encoded protein is CAWRRDRQSGNTIYF. The chain uses TRBV30 and TRBJ1-3; D is possibly TRBD1 (6 bases). This CDR3 region has 15 residues. From germline, CDR1 is GTSNPN and CDR2 SVGIG (reference sequence). With 3 bases removed from V and 1 base from J, the gap between germline ends came to 13 bases.

This clonotype has at least ten counts. The chain couples TRBV5-6 to TRBJ2-5; 10 bases agree with TRBD2. Germline lookup yields CDR1 SGHDT and CDR2 YYEEEE. The CDR3 contains 16 residues. Trimming removed 2 bases from V and 2 bases from J; junction bases left unmatched: 6. CDR3 loop: CASSFSGGADQETQYF. In DNA, the CDR3 is TGTGCCAGCAGCTTCAGCGGGGGGGCTGATCAAGAGACCCAGTACTTC.

This clonotype was picked up a small number of times. This chain links TRBV20-1 with TRBJ1-5, with D possibly matching TRBD1 (6 bases). This CDR3 has 16 amino acids. Between the trimmed V and J ends, which lost 6 bases and 2 bases, there was a span of 20 bases. Germline CDR1 and CDR2: DFQATT and SNEGSKA (reference sequence). The CDR3 DNA sequence: TGCAGTGCCACCAAGGGGACCTCAGGGGGCAATCAGCCCCAGCATTTT. This encodes CSATKGTSGGNQPQHF.

The rearrangement joins TRBV20-1 to TRBJ2-5, with D unclear. Germline V gives CDR1 DFQATT, CDR2 SNEGSKA (reference sequence). V shed 6 bases and J shed 0 bases, with 11 bases lying between them. CDR3 length: 13 residues. The CDR3 DNA sequence: TGCAGTGCCCCCCCCACGGACCAAGAGACCCAGTACTTC. It encodes CSAPPTDQETQYF.

There are many counts of this clonotype. The chain carries TRBV5-1 and TRBJ2-7; D remains ambiguous. Trimming left V 2 bases short and J 4 bases short, with 19 bases between. The CDR3 length is 16 residues. Germline-derived CDR1 and CDR2 are SGHRS and YFSETQ. In DNA, the CDR3 is TGCGCCAGCAGCTTCCTCGGCCCCTCCGGGCGATACGAGCAGTACTTC. The encoded protein is CASSFLGPSGRYEQYF.

Turning to this clonotype: Just one base apart from a much larger clone, this may be a read error. The V and J genes are TRBV7-3 and TRBJ1-6; TRBD1 might be the D (6 bases). Germline V gives CDR1 SGHTA, CDR2 FQGTGA. Trimming cost V 0 bases and J 14 bases, with 11 bases left between them. This CDR3 is built from 13 residues. The CDR3 DNA reads as TGTGCCAGCAGCTTAACTAGGGACAATGCCCTCCACTTT. Amino acid sequence: CASSLTRDNALHF.

This clonotype was counted at least ten times. The chain uses TRBV18 and TRBJ2-2, with 7 bases lining up with TRBD1. V was clipped by 5 bases and J by 4 bases; unmatched bases: 7. CDR3 length: 15 amino acids. CDR1 is KGHSH, CDR2 LQKENI, per germline. Written as DNA, the CDR3 is TGTGCCAGCTCATCCGGGACAGCCCTCACCGGGGAGCTGTTTTTT. Residues: CASSSGTALTGELFF.

This clonotype has just a few counts. Written as DNA, the CDR3 is TGCAGCGGATGGATTTCGAACACTGAAGCTTTCTTT. Protein product: CSGWISNTEAFF. The chain carries TRBV29-1 and TRBJ1-1; D unresolved. Per the germline V gene, CDR1 is SQVTM and CDR2 is ANQGSEA. V was trimmed by 7 bases and J by 1 base, leaving 10 bases between them. This CDR3 region has 12 residues.

This chain joins TRBV6-1 and TRBJ2-1, with 8 bases lining up with TRBD1. Looked up from germline, CDR1 is MNHNS and CDR2 is SASEGT. J lost 8 bases, V lost 6 bases, and 6 bases had no gene match. The CDR3 extends over 13 amino acids. This chain's CDR3 is CASRQQGGHEQFF. In nucleotides, the CDR3 is TGTGCCAGCAGACAACAGGGGGGCCATGAGCAGTTCTTC.

This clonotype was detected many times. The chain uses TRBV5-1 and TRBJ2-1; 7 bases line up with TRBD1. The CDR3 length is 16 residues. Germline V CDR1 and CDR2: SGHRS, YFSETQ. After removal of 0 bases from V and 8 bases from J, the junction contained 11 bases not matched to a gene. CDR3 residues: CASSLAGTALGDEQFF. The CDR3 DNA reads TGCGCCAGCAGCTTGGCGGGGACAGCACTAGGGGATGAGCAGTTCTTC.

This clonotype came up many times. This chain joins TRBV12-3 or TRBV12-4 and TRBJ2-3; no clear D gene. V lost 2 bases and J lost 2, with 8 bases in between. This CDR3 region has 14 residues. CDR3 sequence (DNA): TGTGCCAGCAGTTTAATCAGGTCCACAGATACGCAGTATTTT. It translates to CASSLIRSTDTQYF.

This clonotype was observed a handful of times. The V and J genes are TRBV6-2 or TRBV6-3 and TRBJ1-6, with 9 bases lining up with TRBD1. Trimming removed 2 bases from V and 5 bases from J; junction bases left unmatched: 4. This CDR3 region has 16 residues. CDR1 is MNHEY, CDR2 SVGEGT, per germline. CDR3 in amino acids: CASSYAGQGNNSPLHF. The CDR3 DNA reads TGTGCCAGCAGTTACGCCGGACAGGGGAATAATTCACCCCTCCACTTT.

In regard to this clonotype: Just one base apart from a much larger clone, this may be a read error. The chain links TRBV2 to TRBJ1-5; D is possibly TRBD1 (6 bases). This CDR3 contains 13 residues. Trimming pared 9 bases from V and 9 bases from J, leaving 18 bases between. CDR1 is SNHLY and CDR2 is FYNNEI in the germline V gene. The DNA of the CDR3 is TGTGCCAGTTCTAACGGGGGCGGTCGGCCCCAGCATTTT. It yields the protein CASSNGGGRPQHF.

In its sample, this clonotype was seen many times. The chain carries TRBV5-1 and TRBJ2-3; possible D gene TRBD2, 5 bases. Germline CDR1 and CDR2: SGHRS and YFSETQ. Trimming took 0 bases from V and 0 from J, leaving 11 bases between them. CDR3 size: 16 residues. The CDR3 DNA sequence: TGCGCCAGCAGCTTGGGAGCGGATCCTAGCACAGATACGCAGTATTTT. It codes for CASSLGADPSTDTQYF.